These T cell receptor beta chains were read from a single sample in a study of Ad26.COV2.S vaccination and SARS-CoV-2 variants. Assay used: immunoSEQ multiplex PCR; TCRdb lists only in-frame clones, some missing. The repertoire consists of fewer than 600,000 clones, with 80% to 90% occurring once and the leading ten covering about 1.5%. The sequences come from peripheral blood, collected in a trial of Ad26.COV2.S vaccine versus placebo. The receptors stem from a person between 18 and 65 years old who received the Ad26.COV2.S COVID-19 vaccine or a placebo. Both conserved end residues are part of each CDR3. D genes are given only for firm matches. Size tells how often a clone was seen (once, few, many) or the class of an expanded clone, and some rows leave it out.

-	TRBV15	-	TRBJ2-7	CATSSFGSLYEQYF	TGTGCCACCAGCAGCTTCGGGAGCCTCTACGAGCAGTACTTC
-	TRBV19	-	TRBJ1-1	CASSVMMNTEAFF	TGTGCCAGTTCCGTTATGATGAACACTGAAGCTTTCTTT
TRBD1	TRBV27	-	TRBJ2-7	CASRWTGIFSEQYF	TGTGCCAGCAGATGGACAGGGATTTTTTCCGAGCAGTACTTC
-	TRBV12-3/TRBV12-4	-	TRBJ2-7	CASSQHAGVEQYF	TGTGCCAGCAGCCAACACGCAGGGGTCGAGCAGTACTTC
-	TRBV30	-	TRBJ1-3	CAWSPLTAGNTIYF	TGTGCCTGGAGTCCCCTTACCGCCGGAAACACCATATATTTT
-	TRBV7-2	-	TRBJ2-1	CASSFWTENTDNEQFF	TGTGCCAGCAGCTTTTGGACCGAAAACACCGACAATGAGCAGTTCTTC
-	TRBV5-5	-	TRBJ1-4	CASSLGTTNEKLFF	TGTGCCAGCAGCTTGGGAACAACTAATGAAAAACTGTTTTTT
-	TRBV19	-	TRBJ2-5	CASSGAGQETQYF	TGTGCCAGTAGTGGTGCGGGGCAAGAGACCCAGTACTTC
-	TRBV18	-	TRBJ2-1	CASSPLGSNEQFF	TGTGCCAGCTCACCACTGGGTTCTAATGAGCAGTTCTTC
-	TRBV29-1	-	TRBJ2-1	CSVEDQAGYNEQFF	TGCAGCGTTGAAGATCAGGCAGGATACAATGAGCAGTTCTTC
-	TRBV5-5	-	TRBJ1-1	CASSFFPPSNTEAFF	TGTGCCAGCAGCTTCTTCCCTCCCTCGAACACTGAAGCTTTCTTT
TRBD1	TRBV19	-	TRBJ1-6	CASKDWDSASPLHF	TGTGCCAGTAAGGATTGGGACAGCGCATCACCCCTCCACTTT
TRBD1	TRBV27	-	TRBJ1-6	CASSKGQGGSPLHF	TGTGCCAGCAGTAAGGGACAGGGGGGGTCACCCCTCCACTTT
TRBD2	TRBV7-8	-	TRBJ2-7	CASSAYGSGWYEQYF	TGTGCCAGCAGCGCCTACGGTAGCGGGTGGTACGAGCAGTACTTC
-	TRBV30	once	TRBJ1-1	CAWSWAENTEAFF	TGTGCCTGGAGTTGGGCAGAGAACACTGAAGCTTTCTTT
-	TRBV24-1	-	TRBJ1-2	CATSDDAYGYTF	TGTGCCACCAGTGACGACGCCTATGGCTACACCTTC
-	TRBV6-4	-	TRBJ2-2	CASSDSEGAGELFF	TGTGCCAGCAGTGACTCAGAGGGGGCCGGGGAGCTGTTTTTT
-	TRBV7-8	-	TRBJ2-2	CASSLAGFTGELFF	TGTGCCAGCAGCTTAGCCGGGTTCACCGGGGAGCTGTTTTTT
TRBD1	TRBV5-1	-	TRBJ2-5	CASSPRTGRETQYF	TGCGCCAGCAGCCCCAGGACAGGTCGAGAGACCCAGTACTTC
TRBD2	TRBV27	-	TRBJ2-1	CASSLGLAGGPRTYNEQFF	TGTGCCAGCAGTTTAGGGCTAGCGGGAGGGCCGAGGACCTACAATGAGCAGTTCTTC
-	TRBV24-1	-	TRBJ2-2	CATSDRTGELFF	TGTGCCACCAGTGACAGGACCGGGGAGCTGTTTTTT
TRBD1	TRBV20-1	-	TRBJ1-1	CSASPQTGADTEAFF	TGCAGTGCTAGTCCTCAGACAGGGGCGGACACTGAAGCTTTCTTT
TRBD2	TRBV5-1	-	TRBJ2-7	CASSPGLSYEQYF	TGCGCCAGCAGCCCGGGACTATCTTACGAGCAGTACTTC
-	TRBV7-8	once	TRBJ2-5	CASSDRPLGETQYF	TGTGCCAGCAGCGATAGACCCCTCGGGGAGACCCAGTACTTC
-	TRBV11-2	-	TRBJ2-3	CASSLVYGGRTDTQYF	TGTGCCAGCAGCTTAGTGTATGGGGGACGCACAGATACGCAGTATTTT
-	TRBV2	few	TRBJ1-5	CASRASSQPQHF	TGTGCCAGCAGGGCGTCCAGTCAGCCCCAGCATTTT
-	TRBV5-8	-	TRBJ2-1	CASSFRGLWNEQFF	TGTGCCAGCAGCTTCCGGGGGTTATGGAATGAGCAGTTCTTC
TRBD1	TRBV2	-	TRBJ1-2	CASSNRGGGYGYTF	TGTGCCAGCAGCAACAGAGGGGGCGGCTATGGCTACACCTTC
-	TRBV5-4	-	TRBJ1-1	CASSLVLNTEAFF	TGTGCCAGCAGCTTGGTGCTGAACACTGAAGCTTTCTTT
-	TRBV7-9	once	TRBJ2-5	CASSLEGVQETQYF	TGTGCCAGCAGCTTAGAAGGGGTTCAAGAGACCCAGTACTTC
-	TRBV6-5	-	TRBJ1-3	CASSYYREAGNTIYF	TGTGCCAGCAGTTATTACAGGGAGGCTGGAAACACCATATATTTT
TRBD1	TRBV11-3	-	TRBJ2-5	CASSFGQGDLETQYF	TGTGCCAGCAGCTTTGGACAGGGGGATTTGGAGACCCAGTACTTC
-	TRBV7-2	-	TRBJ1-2	CASSFFIELRGYTF	TGTGCCAGCAGCTTTTTTATTGAACTGCGAGGCTACACCTTC
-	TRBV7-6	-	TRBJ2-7	CASSLRGQGSIYEQYF	TGTGCCAGCAGCTTAAGGGGCCAGGGATCAATCTACGAGCAGTACTTC
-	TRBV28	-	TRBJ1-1	CASSFGGAGNTEAFF	TGTGCCAGCAGTTTTGGAGGGGCAGGGAACACTGAAGCTTTCTTT
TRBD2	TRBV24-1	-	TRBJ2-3	CATSDSSSGSSTDTQYF	TGTGCCACCAGTGACTCCTCTAGCGGGAGTAGTACAGATACGCAGTATTTT
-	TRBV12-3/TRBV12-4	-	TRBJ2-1	CASSLRGPSEFF	TGTGCCAGCAGTTTAAGGGGACCGAGTGAGTTCTTC